This TCR beta chain originates from a study of blood T cell repertoires in COVID-19. TCRdb keeps only in-frame clones here, not all; method: immunoSEQ multiplex PCR. The data hold roughly 49,000 clones, with approximately 87% observed a single time. The germline gives CDR1 MNHEY, CDR2 SVGAGI. V dropped 6 bases and J dropped 11 bases, with 23 bases sitting between them. CDR3 length equals 15 residues. The sequence was obtained from a human donor in a cohort sampled during active COVID-19. The chain has TRBV6-5 and TRBJ1-3, with D perhaps matching TRBD1 (5 bases). Sequencing used peripheral blood. CDR3 loop: CASRGPQGPLNAIYF. DNA for the CDR3: TGTGCCAGCAGAGGTCCCCAGGGCCCGTTGAACGCCATATATTTT.